This record covers a single T cell receptor beta chain. It lacks a known antigen. Within one base of it there is no much larger clone, and no base qualities were kept. This record comes from a study of post-analysis software for immune sequencing data (dated by TCRdb to the mid-2010s). With regard to the full study: The recorded disease courses included relapsing-remitting, secondary progressive and progressive-relapsing multiple sclerosis, and some patients had no subtype annotation. A subset of samples was prepared in parallel using single-end sample barcoding, then pooled and co-amplified after Illumina adapter ligation. The patient repertoires were compared against more than 10 previously published healthy control repertoires obtained from donors aged roughly 6 to 26 years.

To demonstrate the VDJtools post-analysis software, the study profiled TCR beta repertoires from the peripheral blood of some 13 young patients with multiple sclerosis. The multiple sclerosis patients were children and adolescents between roughly 6 and 16 years of age. The CDR3 has 16 amino acids, counting the end cysteine and phenylalanine. CDR3 DNA only is kept here, 48 bases in frame from base 1. Taken from the germline V gene (reference sequence), the CDR1 and CDR2 loops are SEHNR and FQNEAQ. Unmatched junction bases come to 11, with V trimmed by 5 bases and J by 3 bases. The library came from PCR. Sequencing took place on an Illumina HiSeq 2500. To reduce PCR and sequencing biases, unique molecular identifiers were built into the TCR beta cDNA libraries. Around 500,000 cDNA molecules were obtained for every 1 to 10 million input T cells, so each molecule roughly corresponded to one T cell. Patient libraries were prepared and sequenced with the same protocol used for the earlier healthy control dataset. Within a given batch, samples were prepared together, multiplexed and sequenced on the same HiSeq lane. On the study's bioinformatics: MIGEC handled the raw barcoded reads, throwing out single-read molecular identifier groups before consensus assembly and CDR3 extraction. VDJtools was used for post-analysis of the clonotype tables, with diversity normalized by down-sampling every dataset to the smallest sample size. In repertoire overlap clustering, CDR3 amino acid sequences, but not nucleotide sequences, were matched to correct batch-related cross-sample contamination. TCRdb reworked the public reads: Q25 trimming with fastp, MiXCR clone assembly, productive beta chains retained. A single entry per CDR3 protein holds the most common genes and DNA from its merged rows. These V and J calls are TCRdb output, not the study's own analysis. This sample has hundreds of thousands of distinct CDR3 sequences in its table, and about 44% of those were observed once. The ten largest clonotypes hold more than 1.5% of the sample.

The investigation overall reported the following: Direct clustering with F measure showed strong co-clustering of samples prepared in the same batch, prompting a batch-effect correction. Significantly higher frequencies in patients than in controls were found for a few TRBV segments, including TRBV5-6, TRBV5-1 and TRBV20-1. The multiple sclerosis patient group was slightly younger than the control group. Normalized Chao1 diversity was significantly lower in multiple sclerosis patients than controls, suggesting substantial peripheral T-cell clonal expansion.

This TCR was sampled from a girl aged 10 to 17 with multiple sclerosis. The rearrangement joined TRBV7-9 to TRBJ2-5, and 8 junction bases match TRBD2. Sequencing used blood. The CDR3 corresponds to CASSPLEREPEETQYF. The DNA sequence is given as TGTGCCAGCAGCCCTCTAGAGCGGGAGCCGGAAGAGACCCAGTACTTC.